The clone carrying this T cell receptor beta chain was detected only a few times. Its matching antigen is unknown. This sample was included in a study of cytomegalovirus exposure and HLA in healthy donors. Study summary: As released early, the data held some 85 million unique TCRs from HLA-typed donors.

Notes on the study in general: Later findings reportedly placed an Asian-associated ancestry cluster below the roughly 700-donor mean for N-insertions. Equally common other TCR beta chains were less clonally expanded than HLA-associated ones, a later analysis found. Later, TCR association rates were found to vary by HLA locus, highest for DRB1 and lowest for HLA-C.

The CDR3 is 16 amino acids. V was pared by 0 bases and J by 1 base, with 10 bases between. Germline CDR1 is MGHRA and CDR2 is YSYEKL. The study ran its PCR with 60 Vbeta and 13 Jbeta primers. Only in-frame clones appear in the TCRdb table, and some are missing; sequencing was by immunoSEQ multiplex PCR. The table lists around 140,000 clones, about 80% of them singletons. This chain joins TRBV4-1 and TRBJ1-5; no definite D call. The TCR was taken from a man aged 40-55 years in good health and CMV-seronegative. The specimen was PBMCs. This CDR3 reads CASSQEADISNQPQHF. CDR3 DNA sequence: TGCGCCAGCAGCCAAGAGGCAGATATAAGCAATCAGCCCCAGCATTTT.